These 20 T cell receptor beta chains came from one sample sequenced in a study of T cells in narcolepsy. Sequenced by immunoSEQ multiplex PCR; TCRdb stores in-frame clones only, minus some. The sample holds just over 40,000 clones, approximately 90% seen once. The sample taken for sequencing was CD45RA- memory CD4+ T cells from PBMCs. These receptors were taken from a human donor with narcolepsy.

This chain joins TRBV15 and TRBJ2-7; 7 bases map to TRBD2. The CDR3 loop spans 15 amino acids. Germline CDR1 LNHNV, CDR2 YYDKDF (reference sequence). J lost 6 bases, V lost 1 base, and 9 bases had no gene match. The CDR3 is CATSRGTGGEGEQYF. CDR3 sequence (DNA): TGTGCCACCAGCAGAGGCACGGGAGGAGAAGGCGAGCAGTACTTC. Combining the CDR3 with reference TRBV15 and TRBJ2-7 gives the whole variable domain DAMVIQNPRYQVTQFGKPVTLSCSQTLNHNVMYWYQQKSSQAPKLLFHYYDKDFNNEADTPDNFQSRRPNTSFCFLDIRSPGLGDTAMYLCATSRGTGGEGEQYFGPGTRLTVT.

This rearrangement joins TRBV19 to TRBJ2-2; 8 nucleotides align to TRBD2. This CDR3 is built from 16 residues. Germline V lookup: CDR1 LNHDA, CDR2 SQIVND (reference sequence). V lost 2 bases and J lost 7; bases outside the gene matches: 9. CDR3 sequence (DNA): TGTGCCAGTAGTATATCGGGCGGGGGGAGGGTCGGGGAGCTGTTTTTT. This codes for CASSISGGGRVGELFF.

V and J are TRBV14 and TRBJ2-3; possibly TRBD1 for D (5 bases). CDR3 size: 15 residues. V dropped 1 base and J dropped 8 bases, with 16 bases sitting between them. Germline CDR1 is SGHDN and CDR2 is FVKESK. The chain's CDR3 is CASSQGGLEGRTQYF. The CDR3 nucleotides read TGTGCCAGCAGCCAAGGGGGCCTAGAAGGTCGTACGCAGTATTTT.

The chain is built from TRBV5-4 and TRBJ1-3; D gene unclear. CDR1 and CDR2 (germline): SGHNT, YYREEE (reference sequence). This CDR3 is built from 15 residues. V lost 4 bases and J lost 2, with 13 bases in between. Here the CDR3 reads CASSQVSRAGNTIYF. Written as DNA, the CDR3 is TGTGCCAGCAGCCAAGTATCGCGAGCTGGAAACACCATATATTTT.

The J gene is TRBJ2-2, the V gene TRBV11-3; D is unclear. The V and J ends lost 5 bases and 1 base respectively, with 23 bases between them. The CDR3 sequence is 19 residues long. CDR1 and CDR2 from the germline V gene are SGHNT and YENEEA. CDR3 coding DNA: TGTGCCAGCAGCCCGACCCTCCGACGGAGTCAGCTGAACACCGGGGAGCTGTTTTTT. Encoded protein: CASSPTLRRSQLNTGELFF.

The gene calls are TRBV5-1 and TRBJ2-3; D uncertain. V shed 0 bases and J shed 0 bases, with 14 bases lying between them. The CDR3 sequence is 17 residues long. Germline lookup yields CDR1 SGHRS and CDR2 YFSETQ. The CDR3 here is CASSLVPAATSTDTQYF. CDR3 bases: TGCGCCAGCAGCTTGGTTCCGGCGGCTACTAGCACAGATACGCAGTATTTT.

This chain connects TRBV7-8 to TRBJ1-3; maybe TRBD1 (5 bases). CDR1 and CDR2 (germline): SGHVS, FQNEAQ. The V and J ends lost 5 bases and 0 bases respectively, with 14 bases between them. The CDR3 is 16 residues long. Here the CDR3 DNA reads TGTGCCAGCAGCGATCGCTGGGGGGACTCTGGAAACACCATATATTTT. This translates into CASSDRWGDSGNTIYF.

This clone came up a few times. This rearrangement joins TRBV2 to TRBJ1-2; D is perhaps TRBD1 (6 bases). V was clipped by 8 bases and J by 4 bases, with 20 bases between them. Germline CDR1 is SNHLY and CDR2 is FYNNEI. The length of the CDR3 is 15 residues. CDR3 region: CASRGGASIGYGYTF. CDR3 in DNA: TGTGCCAGCCGGGGGGGGGCCAGTATCGGCTATGGCTACACCTTC.

This chain's CDR3 is CAWTSGRDTIYF. The CDR3 nucleotides read TGTGCCTGGACTTCAGGGAGGGACACCATATATTTT. The V and J genes are TRBV30 and TRBJ1-3, with a weak D call TRBD1 (5 bases). Trimming cost V 4 bases and J 8 bases, with 12 bases left between them. The CDR3 is made up of 12 amino acids. CDR1 and CDR2 from the germline V gene are GTSNPN and SVGIG (reference sequence).

V is TRBV20-1 and J is TRBJ2-3; perhaps TRBD2 as D (6 bases). V lost 6 bases, J lost 6 bases, and 10 bases lay in between. There are 11 residues in the CDR3. Per germline, CDR1 DFQATT and CDR2 SNEGSKA (reference sequence). The CDR3 region has the DNA TGCAGTGCCCGGGGAGGTGATACGCAGTATTTT. Protein product: CSARGGDTQYF.

The genes are TRBV7-2 and TRBJ2-7; D is possibly TRBD1 or TRBD2 (7 bases each). Germline V lookup: CDR1 SGHTA, CDR2 FQGNSA. Deletions cut 5 bases from V and 3 bases from J, with 17 bases between. The CDR3 sequence is 15 residues long. The CDR3 sequence: CASSRGGGGVYEQYF. In DNA, the CDR3 is TGTGCCAGCAGCCGAGGGGGCGGGGGCGTCTACGAGCAGTACTTC.

The chain links TRBV27 to TRBJ2-2, with D unresolved. Germline CDR1 MNHEY, CDR2 SMNVEV (reference sequence). CDR3 length equals 14 residues. Trimming removed 6 bases from V and 0 bases from J, with 8 bases in between. CDR3 in amino acids: CASRVSANTGELFF. DNA of the CDR3: TGTGCCAGCAGGGTCAGCGCGAACACCGGGGAGCTGTTTTTT.

The rearrangement joins TRBV5-1 to TRBJ1-6; 9 positions match TRBD1. Germline loops: CDR1 SGHRS, CDR2 YFSETQ. With 1 base clipped from V and 9 bases from J, the junction kept 5 bases outside the gene matches. The CDR3 consists of 15 residues. The CDR3 region is CASSLWGQGGSPLHF. CDR3 in DNA: TGCGCCAGCAGCTTGTGGGGACAGGGAGGTTCACCCCTCCACTTT.

The V call is TRBV15, the J call TRBJ2-2; the match to TRBD2 covers 9 bases. CDR3 length: 16 amino acids. Germline trimming cut 5 bases from V and 1 base from J; bases unmatched to any gene: 5. The germline gives CDR1 LNHNV, CDR2 YYDKDF (reference sequence). CDR3: CATSDSSGRNTGELFF. In nucleotides, the CDR3 is TGTGCCACCAGCGACAGTAGCGGGAGGAACACCGGGGAGCTGTTTTTT.

The chain couples TRBV11-3 to TRBJ1-1, with D possibly being TRBD1 (5 bases). This CDR3 has 11 residues. CDR1 and CDR2 from the germline V gene are SGHNT and YENEEA. V was trimmed by 2 bases and J by 10 bases, leaving 8 bases between them. CDR3 bases: TGTGCCAGCAGCTTAAGGGGAGCAGCTTTCTTT. Its protein product is CASSLRGAAFF.

The rearrangement links TRBV19 to TRBJ2-2, with 9 nucleotides matching TRBD2. The CDR3 is made up of 16 amino acids. Germline CDR1 LNHDA, CDR2 SQIVND (reference sequence). After removal of 2 bases from V and 5 bases from J, the junction contained 6 bases not matched to a gene. CDR3 sequence (DNA): TGTGCCAGTAGTATACTTAGCGGGGGAGGGACCGGGGAGCTGTTTTTT. It is translated as CASSILSGGGTGELFF. Variable domain in full (rest from reference TRBV19 and TRBJ2-2): DGGITQSPKYLFRKEGQNVTLSCEQNLNHDAMYWYRQDPGQGLRLIYYSQIVNDFQKGDIAEGYSVSREKKESFPLTVTSAQKNPTAFYLCASSILSGGGTGELFFGEGSRLTVL.

The chain joins TRBV5-1 to TRBJ2-7; D might be TRBD2 (11 bases). The CDR3 has 22 residues. Germline V gene data show CDR1 as SGHRS and CDR2 as YFSETQ. V was trimmed by 4 bases and J by 3 bases, leaving 38 bases between them. This chain's CDR3 is CASSPDRGPGLAATRNNYEQYF. Written as DNA, the CDR3 is TGCGCCAGCAGCCCTGACAGGGGGCCGGGACTAGCGGCAACTCGTAATAACTACGAGCAGTACTTC.

This chain connects TRBV28 to TRBJ1-3, with 9 bases identical to TRBD1. CDR3 length: 15 residues. V lost 6 bases, J lost 4 bases, and 7 bases stayed unmatched. From germline, CDR1 is MDHEN and CDR2 SYDVKM. The CDR3 DNA reads as TGTGCCAGCAGCACGGGACAGGGATTGGGAAACACCATATATTTT. Translated, it gives CASSTGQGLGNTIYF. The full variable domain, with the rest looked up from reference TRBV28 and TRBJ1-3, is DVKVTQSSRYLVKRTGEKVFLECVQDMDHENMFWYRQDPGLGLRLIYFSYDVKMKEKGDIPEGYSVSREKKERFSLILESASTNQTSMYLCASSTGQGLGNTIYFGEGSWLTVV.

The chain recombines TRBV7-2 with TRBJ1-2, with TRBD1 matching 11 bases. CDR1 is SGHTA and CDR2 is FQGNSA in the germline V gene. After removal of 1 base from V and 6 bases from J, the junction contained 10 bases not matched to a gene. This CDR3 region has 17 residues. This CDR3 reads CASSLDRTGGGKDGYTF. CDR3 bases: TGTGCCAGCAGCTTAGACAGGACAGGGGGCGGTAAGGATGGCTACACCTTC.

The chain joins TRBV4-3 to TRBJ1-3, with D hard to call. V was clipped by 0 bases and J by 0 bases, with 9 bases between them. The CDR3 is made up of 16 amino acids. In germline, CDR1 is LGHNA, CDR2 YSLEER. CDR3 residues: CASSQDLSPSGNTIYF. In DNA form, the CDR3 reads TGCGCCAGCAGCCAAGATCTCTCACCCTCTGGAAACACCATATATTTT.